These 19 T cell receptor beta chains were all obtained from the same sample, sequenced in a study of blood T cell repertoires in COVID-19 (TCRdb year 2020). The library was produced with the immunoSEQ multiplex PCR assay. TCRdb obtained this table from immuneACCESS and retained in-frame rearrangements with V and J assigned. These tables miss some clones; where compared with another copy, unresolved V genes account for less than half of the shortfall, and the remainder is unexplained. In this sample the table shows roughly 380,000 clones, roughly 87% of which occur a single time. Almost 3% of the sample is taken by the ten largest. The sequenced sample was PBMCs or T cells enriched from blood (not recorded which). The receptors stem from a woman in her thirties who had recovered from COVID-19.

The chain carries TRBV30 and TRBJ1-2; 8 nucleotides align to TRBD1. V shed 2 bases and J 13 bases; nucleotides not matched to a gene: 9. The CDR3 is made up of 12 amino acids. Germline V gives CDR1 GTSNPN, CDR2 SVGIG (reference sequence). The CDR3 sequence is CAWSFSGQASTF. In DNA, the CDR3 is TGTGCCTGGAGTTTCTCGGGACAGGCCAGCACCTTC.

The J gene is TRBJ1-6, the V gene TRBV10-3, with D maybe TRBD1 (6 bases). Between the trimmed V and J ends, which lost 5 bases and 5 bases, there was a span of 16 bases. The CDR3 totals 16 residues. Germline CDR1 is ENHRY and CDR2 is SYGVKD. This CDR3 reads CAISRTGLGDNSPLHF. CDR3 bases: TGTGCCATCAGTAGAACAGGGCTGGGGGATAATTCACCCCTCCACTTT.

A few counts support this clone. The chain is built from TRBV25-1 and TRBJ2-1; 7 nucleotides line up with TRBD2. The trim removed 3 bases at V and 9 bases at J, leaving 8 bases unmatched. CDR3 size: 14 residues. Germline CDR1 MGHDK, CDR2 SYGVNS. The CDR3 nucleotides read TGTGCCAGCAGTGACCCCCGCTGGGAGGGTGAGCAGTTCTTC. It specifies CASSDPRWEGEQFF.

This chain links TRBV3-1 (or the pseudogene TRBV3-2) with TRBJ2-7; 7 bases map to TRBD2. The germline V gene encodes CDR1 LGHDT and CDR2 YNNKEL (reference sequence). The CDR3 runs to 16 residues. V lost 2 bases to trimming and J lost 0 bases; unmatched junction nucleotides: 7. The CDR3 sequence is CASSQSWDYPSYEQYF. The CDR3 coding sequence is TGTGCCAGCAGCCAATCTTGGGACTACCCCTCCTACGAGCAGTACTTC.

This chain connects TRBV21-1 to TRBJ2-1; the table gives TRBD1 as D, unverified against the DNA. TRBV21-1 is listed as a pseudogene. The CDR3 runs to 17 residues. The CDR3 reads CASSTRGQGFSYNEQFF. The CDR3 DNA reads TGTGCCAGCAGCACAAGGGGACAGGGCTTCTCCTACAATGAGCAGTTCTTC.

The rearrangement uses TRBV4-2 and TRBJ2-1; 7 bases agree with TRBD2. This CDR3 has 15 amino acids. Germline values: CDR1 LGHNA, CDR2 YNFKEQ. V was clipped by 0 bases and J by 8 bases; unmatched bases: 7. CDR3 residues: CASSQDWGGSDEQFF. For the CDR3, the DNA is TGTGCCAGCAGCCAAGATTGGGGGGGGAGCGATGAGCAGTTCTTC.

This rearrangement joins TRBV5-1 to TRBJ2-1; 9 nucleotides agree with TRBD2. The length of the CDR3 is 13 residues. The germline CDR1 and CDR2 sequences are SGHRS and YFSETQ. J was trimmed by 5 bases and V by 4 bases; bases with no gene match: 1. CDR3 sequence (DNA): TGCGCCAGCAGCCCTAGCGGGAACAATGAGCAGTTCTTC. It specifies CASSPSGNNEQFF. Together with reference TRBV5-1 and TRBJ2-1, the CDR3 gives the full variable domain: KAGVTQTPRYLIKTRGQQVTLSCSPISGHRSVSWYQQTPGQGLQFLFEYFSETQRNKGNFPGRFSGRQFSNSRSEMNVSTLELGDSALYLCASSPSGNNEQFFGPGTRLTVL.

V gene TRBV5-1 combines with J gene TRBJ2-7; 10 bases are a match to TRBD1. The V gene's germline CDR1 is SGHRS and CDR2 YFSETQ. The V segment lost 4 bases and the J segment 4 bases; nucleotides outside the gene matches: 11. CDR3 size: 16 residues. CDR3 sequence (DNA): TGCGCCAGCAGCCCTCGGGGGCGGACAGGGGGATACGAGCAGTACTTC. It is translated as CASSPRGRTGGYEQYF.

CDR3 in amino acids: CASSLASVTYGYTF. The CDR3 DNA follows: TGCGCCAGCAGCTTGGCCTCAGTAACCTATGGCTACACCTTC. V usage is TRBV5-1 and J usage is TRBJ1-2, with unresolved D. The CDR3 extends over 14 amino acids. The V end lost 0 bases, the J end lost 4 bases, and 10 bases lay between the germline ends. CDR1 and CDR2 (germline): SGHRS, YFSETQ.

This clone was seen a single time. This chain uses TRBV5-6 with TRBJ2-7; perhaps TRBD1 as D (6 bases). Trimming pared 4 bases from V and 2 bases from J, leaving 13 bases between. This CDR3 has 14 amino acids. Germline CDR1 is SGHDT and CDR2 is YYEEEE. The CDR3 sequence is CASSQGTDTYEQYF. The CDR3 nucleotides are TGTGCCAGCAGCCAGGGGACCGATACCTACGAGCAGTACTTC.

This clone was detected once. J is TRBJ2-7 and V is TRBV24-1; 7 nucleotides match TRBD2. V was clipped by 9 bases and J by 0 bases; unmatched bases: 4. CDR3 length equals 13 residues. CDR1 and CDR2 (germline): KGHDR, SFDVKD. The DNA of the CDR3 is TGTGCCACCTCACGCGGGAGCTCCTACGAGCAGTACTTC. It specifies CATSRGSSYEQYF.

The chain has TRBV10-3 and TRBJ2-3, with 9 nucleotides matching TRBD2. CDR3 length: 15 amino acids. V gave up 4 bases and J gave up 3 bases; unmatched junction bases: 5. The germline gives CDR1 ENHRY, CDR2 SYGVKD. DNA for the CDR3: TGTGCCATCAGTGGAGGTAGCGGGAGTACAGATACGCAGTATTTT. This codes for CAISGGSGSTDTQYF.

This chain connects TRBV5-1 to TRBJ2-7; D not certain. CDR3 length equals 14 residues. The ends were cut back, 0 bases at V and 3 bases at J, with 10 bases in the middle. Looked up from germline, CDR1 is SGHRS and CDR2 is YFSETQ. DNA for the CDR3: TGCGCCAGCAGCTTGGAATCGGGTTTCTACGAGCAGTACTTC. Translation gives CASSLESGFYEQYF.

The chain uses TRBV7-6 and TRBJ2-1; TRBD2 matches at 13 bases. This CDR3 has 17 amino acids. V was pared by 5 bases and J by 1 base, with 5 bases of the junction left unmatched. Germline loops: CDR1 SGHVS, CDR2 FNYEAQ. In DNA, the CDR3 is TGTGCCAGCAGCAGGCGGACTAGCGGGAGTTCCTACAATGAGCAGTTCTTC. Translated: CASSRRTSGSSYNEQFF.

The V gene is TRBV28, the J gene TRBJ1-5; no clear D. V was shortened by 7 bases and J by 2 bases, with 12 bases between the two germline ends. CDR1 and CDR2 (germline): MDHEN, SYDVKM. There are 14 residues in the CDR3. In DNA, the CDR3 is TGTGCCAGCACCACCTGGCATGGCAATCAGCCCCAGCATTTT. This translates into CASTTWHGNQPQHF.

The rearrangement joins TRBV5-1 to TRBJ1-6; D is possibly TRBD1 (6 bases). The CDR3 sequence is 14 residues long. V was clipped by 1 base and J by 9 bases, with 11 bases between them. The germline CDR1 and CDR2 sequences are SGHRS and YFSETQ. The CDR3 loop reads CASSLSGVSSPLHF. The CDR3 DNA follows: TGCGCCAGCAGCTTGTCAGGGGTCAGTTCACCCCTCCACTTT. The full variable domain, its missing parts supplied by reference TRBV5-1 and TRBJ1-6, is KAGVTQTPRYLIKTRGQQVTLSCSPISGHRSVSWYQQTPGQGLQFLFEYFSETQRNKGNFPGRFSGRQFSNSRSEMNVSTLELGDSALYLCASSLSGVSSPLHFGNGTRLTVT.

This chain joins TRBV9 and TRBJ2-1; possible D gene TRBD1, 6 bases. In germline, CDR1 is SGDLS, CDR2 YYNGEE. Trimming took off 5 bases at V and 7 bases at J, with 25 bases between the two ends. There are 17 residues in the CDR3. CDR3 in amino acids: CASSWAARQELSNEQFF. Here the CDR3 DNA reads TGTGCCAGCAGTTGGGCCGCGCGACAGGAACTTTCTAATGAGCAGTTCTTC. The whole variable domain, remainder taken from reference TRBV9 and TRBJ2-1, is DSGVTQTPKHLITATGQRVTLRCSPRSGDLSVYWYQQSLDQGLQFLIQYYNGEERAKGNILERFSAQQFPDLHSELNLSSLELGDSALYFCASSWAARQELSNEQFFGPGTRLTVL.

This chain joins TRBV7-9 and TRBJ2-7; 9 bases agree with TRBD1. The germline V gene has CDR1 SEHNR and CDR2 FQNEAQ (reference sequence). The CDR3 extends over 15 amino acids. J gave up 2 bases and V 5 bases, and 7 bases lay outside the gene matches. The CDR3 sequence: CASSEGDRDPYEQYF. Here the CDR3 DNA reads TGTGCCAGCAGCGAGGGGGACAGGGACCCCTACGAGCAGTACTTC.

The J gene is TRBJ1-4, the V gene TRBV5-8; D is uncertain. The CDR3 length is 12 residues. Germline lookup yields CDR1 SGHTS and CDR2 YDEGEE. Trimming removed 0 bases from V and 7 bases from J, with 4 bases in between. The CDR3 coding sequence is TGTGCCAGCAGCTTGGACGGTGAAAAACTGTTTTTT. This codes for CASSLDGEKLFF.